This T cell receptor (beta chain) comes out of a study of CD8+ T cells in alopecia areata. Study summary: Each of the treated patients was given oral tofacitinib, 5 to 10 mg twice daily, for moderate-to-severe alopecia areata. People stayed on tofacitinib for 6 to 18 months, then stopped the drug for 6 months. Using the percentage of affected scalp area, treated patients' severity was scored. Notes on the study in general: Whether baseline CD8+ expansion is linked to response remains uncertain, given a single nonresponder.

V shed 4 bases and J 0 bases; nucleotides not matched to a gene: 7. The CDR3 runs to 16 residues. Per the germline V gene, CDR1 is SGDLS and CDR2 is YYNGEE. Remarks on this clone: The antigen remains unidentified.

The treatment: oral pan-JAK inhibitor, 5-10 mg twice daily. RNA extraction was followed by reverse transcription into cDNA, which acted as the sequencing template. Libraries were prepared by immunoSEQ multiplex PCR; TCRdb keeps only in-frame clonotypes and omits some of them. Among under 150,000 clones listed, around three fifths were seen once. The receptor was derived from a human donor with alopecia areata. V usage is TRBV9 and J usage is TRBJ2-7, with 10 bases identical to TRBD2. The sequencing used CD4+ T cells sorted from blood, collected at week 24, from a patient treated with tofacitinib. DNA for the CDR3: TGTGCCAGCAGCTCTCCTAGCGGGGGTTACTCCTACGAGCAGTACTTC. Amino acid sequence: CASSSPSGGYSYEQYF.